This TCR beta chain derives from a study of shared clonotypes between healthy human individuals (TCRdb year 2020). In terms of the full investigation: The cohort comprised a couple of women and a few men aged 18 to 49 years. For each donor, three plates each were used for CD4 naive and CD4 memory, two plates were used for CD8 naive, and one plate was used for CD8 memory. The study deeply sequenced blood TCR repertoires of about 5 healthy adults to estimate repertoire size and the extent of clonotype sharing between individuals. To increase sequencing depth and limit assay-specific biases, TCR repertoire library preparation and sequencing were carried out by different laboratories using diverse techniques. Leukapheresis yielded between about 0.85 and 9.5 billion PBMCs per donor. Broad study findings and their caveats: Pairwise subsampling led to the expectation that sequencing depth would affect the degree of clonotype sharing among donors. Larger estimated clonotype richness was generally found for naive subsets than for memory subsets. Rarefaction of sorted-subset datasets indicated incomplete sequencing despite the large sequencing depth. When four donors were compared, the shared fraction of clonotypes was about 5% for naive CD4, roughly 3.4% for naive CD8, 2.3% for memory CD4, and 0.35% to 0.4% for memory CD8. Compared with non-shared clonotypes, clonotypes shared by all four sorted-subset donors had higher generation probabilities. Sampling was restricted to blood, and TCR repertoires in tissue are likely to differ from TCR repertoires in blood. The genetic and exposure-history diversity represented was limited by the small number of donors.

TCR CDR3 regions were amplified from genomic DNA by multiplex PCR using the deep immunoSEQ assay. Extracted genomic DNA from each cell subset was spread evenly across all wells of several immunoSEQ 96-well plates, with each plate serving as a replicate. For sorted subsets, each replicate PCR was loaded with approximately 200 ng genomic DNA, equivalent to approximately 27,000 T cell genomes. Purified libraries were measured with a Qubit 3.0 fluorometer, size-checked on a Bioanalyzer 2100, and measured again with the KAPA Library Quantification kit. Every immunoSEQ 96-well plate was sequenced on a separate single-read 150-cycle Illumina NextSeq 550 flow cell. The paper's data handling went like this. The immunoSEQ output contained only junctional sequences without quality scores, so filtering could not match that applied to full-length reads. Sequences were annotated with PyIR, a Python wrapper for IgBLAST v1.9, and V/J genes and CDR3 were assigned using IMGT germline references. Reads with weak V/J assignments (E-value above 1e-6), missing CDR3, stop codons, out-of-frame junctions, or ambiguous translated residues were removed. V3J clonotypes were defined as sequences sharing an identical inferred V gene, J gene, and CDR3 amino acid sequence. Percentage overlap between repertoires was computed as shared unique clonotypes divided by the size of the smaller repertoire. Three approaches were used to assess repertoire richness: RTK rarefaction, the Chao1 estimator, and Recon v2.1 estimates of unobserved clonotypes. OLGA was used to compute generation probabilities for all TCRbeta clonotypes that the gDNA method yielded from a few donors. Sourced from immuneACCESS, this table was stored by TCRdb with only in-frame sequences that have V and J called. A share of the clones is absent; for the studies checked, an unresolved V gene accounts for under half, and the remainder has no known explanation. Clonal size and the V and J genes are those of that table, whereas D and trimming came from the DNA. This sample has some 500,000 clones in its table, and roughly 95% of those were observed once. The ten largest clones take up 0.055% to 0.075% of the sample.

A word on this clone: This receptor's antigen is unknown. Nothing much larger sits one base from this clone, and base qualities are not available.

The CDR3 spans 16 residues, from the cysteine through the phenylalanine. The read is trimmed to its CDR3 DNA, 48 bases read in frame from base 1. Reading the germline V gene gives CDR1 KGHSH and CDR2 LQKENI. The junction shows trimming of 3 bases on V and 3 bases on J, and the gene matches do not reach 6 bases of it. The donors were healthy, HIV-negative adults who had no recently reported acute infections or vaccinations. Every donor was a Caucasian adult living in Nashville, Tennessee, USA. Magnetic negative selection was used to enrich CD4+ T cells, after which naive cells were positively selected on CD45RA and the negative fraction became the memory subset. Blood was obtained by leukapheresis, after which PBMCs were separated by Ficoll-Histopaque density gradient centrifugation and cryopreserved in liquid nitrogen vapor phase. Analytical flow cytometry was used to check the purity and quantity of every magnetically sorted T cell population. Each sorted fraction had its genomic DNA isolated and then quantified by UV absorbance on a Nanodrop 2000c.

Sequencing was done on a sample of naive CD4+ T cells sorted from blood. The cell subset or site label here, explained by the study, means: CD45RA+ positively selected. This receptor was obtained from a woman in her 30s in good health. The rearrangement joined TRBV18 to TRBJ2-3, with 10 junctional bases fitting TRBD2. The DNA is as follows: TGTGCCAGCTCACCCACCCTAGCGGGAGTAACAGATACGCAGTATTTT. Translated, this is CASSPTLAGVTDTQYF. The entire variable domain, with the stretches around the CDR3 drawn from the reference TRBV18 and TRBJ2-3 proteins, is NAGVMQNPRHLVRRRGQEARLRCSPMKGHSHVYWYRQLPEEGLKFMVYLQKENIIDESGMPKERFSAEFPKEGPSILRIQQVVRGDSAAYFCASSPTLAGVTDTQYFGPGTRLTVL.